Listed below are T cell receptor beta chains from one sample, sequenced in a study of control samples from healthy donors and cancer patients. This table comes from immunoSEQ multiplex PCR, and its TCRdb copy is limited to in-frame clones, with some not included. This table holds around 120,000 clones, more than 80% found once. Sample: PBMCs. The receptors derive from a woman aged 50 to 65 with colorectal cancer. Each CDR3 is given with its conserved first and last residue. Each record gives: D gene, V gene, clone size, J gene, CDR3 DNA, CDR3 protein. A D gene is named only where the DNA matches it firmly. Only some rows state a clone size, as once, few, many or a class for expanded clones.

NA	TRBV7-9	NA	TRBJ1-1	TGTGCCAGCAGCTACGACTCCGGAAATATTGAAGCTTTCTTT	CASSYDSGNIEAFF
NA	TRBV7-8	NA	TRBJ2-2	TGTGCCAGCAGCTTAGCCCTGGGGGGGGCGTACTCGAACACCGGGGAGCTGTTTTTT	CASSLALGGAYSNTGELFF
NA	TRBV19	NA	TRBJ1-1	TGTGCCAGTAGTATTTGGCGTCAGGAGAACACTGAAGCTTTCTTT	CASSIWRQENTEAFF
TRBD1	TRBV10-3	NA	TRBJ1-1	TGTGCCATCAGTGGGGGGACAGGGCGGAACACTGAAGCTTTCTTT	CAISGGTGRNTEAFF
TRBD1	TRBV5-1	NA	TRBJ1-1	TGCGCCAGCAGCTTGTGGACAGGGAACACTGAAGCTTTCTTT	CASSLWTGNTEAFF
TRBD1	TRBV3-1/TRBV3-2	NA	TRBJ1-2	TGTGCCAGCAGCCACGAGGACAGGGGTTCGAAGGGCTACACCTTC	CASSHEDRGSKGYTF
TRBD2	TRBV3-1/TRBV3-2	NA	TRBJ2-4	TGTGCCAGCAGCCAAGGCGGGGGGGGAAAAATTCAGTACTTC	CASSQGGGGKIQYF
NA	TRBV2	once	TRBJ1-4	TGTGCCAGCAGTGAATTGGGGACGGTGACAACTAATGAAAAACTGTTTTTT	CASSELGTVTTNEKLFF
NA	TRBV28	NA	TRBJ1-2	TGTGCCAGCAGTTTATACAGGGATGGCTACACCTTC	CASSLYRDGYTF
NA	TRBV10-3	NA	TRBJ1-2	TGTGCCACCTCGGGGGGGGCGAGTAACTATGGCTACACCTTC	CATSGGASNYGYTF
NA	TRBV13	NA	TRBJ2-1	TGTGCCAGCAGCCGCCGGGACAGGGGGCAATCCACTAGCGGGGGGCTGTACAATGAGCAGTTCTTC	CASSRRDRGQSTSGGLYNEQFF
NA	TRBV20-1	NA	TRBJ2-5	TGCAGTGCTCCCCAGAGGGAGACCCAGTACTTC	CSAPQRETQYF
TRBD1	TRBV3-1/TRBV3-2	NA	TRBJ2-7	TGTGCCAGCAGCCGGGGACAGGGGGACCACGAGCAGTACTTC	CASSRGQGDHEQYF
NA	TRBV19	NA	TRBJ1-5	TGTGCCAGTACTCAAAAGCCCCCTCAGGGCTGGGTAATGCCCCAGCATTTT	CASTQKPPQGWVMPQHF
NA	TRBV28	once	TRBJ2-1	TGTGCCAGCAGTGAAGCGGGCTTAGACAATGAGCAGTTCTTC	CASSEAGLDNEQFF
NA	TRBV5-1	once	TRBJ1-1	TGCGCCAGCAGACGGGCGAACACTGAAGCTTTCTTT	CASRRANTEAFF
TRBD1	TRBV2	NA	TRBJ1-4	TGTGCCAGCAGTCAGACCCCGGGACAGGTTGGGGCTGAAAAACTGTTTTTT	CASSQTPGQVGAEKLFF
NA	TRBV5-1	once	TRBJ2-3	TGCGCCAGCAGCTTGGCCGGCCTACCAGATACGCAGTATTTT	CASSLAGLPDTQYF
TRBD1	TRBV28	once	TRBJ2-7	TGTGCCAGCAGAATAGGGACAGGGCCCTACGAGCAGTACTTC	CASRIGTGPYEQYF
NA	TRBV28	NA	TRBJ1-6	TGTGCCAGCAGCCGAGACAGGCGCACGAGGAATTCACCCCTCCACTTT	CASSRDRRTRNSPLHF
NA	TRBV3-1/TRBV3-2	NA	TRBJ2-5	TGTGCCAGCAGCCGAACAGGAGATGTAGAGACCCAGTACTTC	CASSRTGDVETQYF
TRBD1	TRBV29-1	NA	TRBJ2-5	TGCAGCGGGGGGGACAGGGGCTGGGGGACCCAGTACTTC	CSGGDRGWGTQYF
NA	TRBV2	NA	TRBJ2-3	TGTGCCAGCAGTGAACGGAGTGGCGCAGATACGCAGTATTTT	CASSERSGADTQYF
NA	TRBV7-2	NA	TRBJ1-1	TGTGCCAGCAGAAACCAGGGGAGTGGGAACACTGAAGCTTTCTTT	CASRNQGSGNTEAFF
TRBD2	TRBV27	NA	TRBJ2-5	TGTGCCAGCAGGGGCGGGGGGATCTTGTCCCAGTACTTC	CASRGGGILSQYF
NA	TRBV2	NA	TRBJ2-5	TGTGCCAGCGTCCGGGATCTACTTCAAGAGACCCAGTACTTC	CASVRDLLQETQYF
NA	TRBV5-1	many	TRBJ1-5	TGCGCCAGCAGCCCGAATCCCGGGGGGAATCAGCCCCAGCATTTT	CASSPNPGGNQPQHF
NA	TRBV6-5	once	TRBJ2-3	TGTGCCAGTGGTAGGGGGACGAGCACAGATACGCAGTATTTT	CASGRGTSTDTQYF